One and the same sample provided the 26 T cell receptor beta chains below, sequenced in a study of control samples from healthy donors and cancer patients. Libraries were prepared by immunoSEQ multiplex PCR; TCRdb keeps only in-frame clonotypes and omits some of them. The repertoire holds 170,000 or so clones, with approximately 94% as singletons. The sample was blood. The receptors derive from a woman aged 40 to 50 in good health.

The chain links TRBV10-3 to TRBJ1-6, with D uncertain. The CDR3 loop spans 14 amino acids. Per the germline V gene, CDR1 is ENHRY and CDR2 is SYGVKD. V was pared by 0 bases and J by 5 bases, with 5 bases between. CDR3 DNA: TGTGCCATCAGTGAGTCTGGAGATAATTCACCCCTCCACTTT. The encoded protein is CAISESGDNSPLHF.

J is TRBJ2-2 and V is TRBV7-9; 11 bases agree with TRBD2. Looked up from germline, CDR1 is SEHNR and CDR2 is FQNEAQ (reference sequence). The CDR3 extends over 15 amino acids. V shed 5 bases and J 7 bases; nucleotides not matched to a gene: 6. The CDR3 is CASSRTSGSNGELFF. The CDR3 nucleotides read TGTGCCAGCAGCCGTACTAGCGGGAGTAACGGGGAGCTGTTTTTT.

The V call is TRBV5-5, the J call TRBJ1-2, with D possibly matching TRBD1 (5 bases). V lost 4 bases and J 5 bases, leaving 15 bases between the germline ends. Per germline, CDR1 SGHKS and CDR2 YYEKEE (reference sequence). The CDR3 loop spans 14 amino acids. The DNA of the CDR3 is TGTGCCAGCAGCCTGGGGAGTGGGGGTTATGGCTACACCTTC. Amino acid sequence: CASSLGSGGYGYTF. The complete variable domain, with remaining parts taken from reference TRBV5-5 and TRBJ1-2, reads DAGVTQSPTHLIKTRGQQVTLRCSPISGHKSVSWYQQVLGQGPQFIFQYYEKEERGRGNFPDRFSARQFPNYSSELNVNALLLGDSALYLCASSLGSGGYGYTFGSGTRLTVV.

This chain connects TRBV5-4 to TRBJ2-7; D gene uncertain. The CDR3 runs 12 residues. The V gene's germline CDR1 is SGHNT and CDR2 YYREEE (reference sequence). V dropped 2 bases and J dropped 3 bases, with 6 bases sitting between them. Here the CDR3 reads CASSFGSYEQYF. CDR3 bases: TGTGCCAGCAGCTTTGGCAGCTACGAGCAGTACTTC.

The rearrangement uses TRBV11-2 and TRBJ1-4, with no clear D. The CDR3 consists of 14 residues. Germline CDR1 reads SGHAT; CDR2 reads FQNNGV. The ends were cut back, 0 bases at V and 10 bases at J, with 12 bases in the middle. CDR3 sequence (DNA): TGTGCCAGCAGCTTAGAGGCCGTAAGAGGAAAACTGTTTTTT. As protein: CASSLEAVRGKLFF.

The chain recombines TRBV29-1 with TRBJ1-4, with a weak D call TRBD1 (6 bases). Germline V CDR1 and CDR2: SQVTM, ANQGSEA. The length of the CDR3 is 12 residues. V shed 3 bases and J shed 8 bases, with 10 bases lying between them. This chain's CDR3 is CSVETGGEKLFF. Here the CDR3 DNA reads TGCAGCGTTGAGACAGGAGGGGAAAAACTGTTTTTT.

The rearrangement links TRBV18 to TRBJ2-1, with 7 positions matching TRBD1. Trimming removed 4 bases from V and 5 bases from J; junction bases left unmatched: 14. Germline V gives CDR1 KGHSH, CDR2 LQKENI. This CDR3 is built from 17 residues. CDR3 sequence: CASSLPFRDSVDNEQFF. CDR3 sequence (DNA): TGTGCCAGCTCACTCCCATTCCGGGACAGTGTGGACAATGAGCAGTTCTTC.

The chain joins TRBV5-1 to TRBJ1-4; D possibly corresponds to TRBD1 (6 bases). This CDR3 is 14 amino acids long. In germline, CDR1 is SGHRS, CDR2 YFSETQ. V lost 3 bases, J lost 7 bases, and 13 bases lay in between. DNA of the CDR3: TGCGCCAGCAGCTCAGGGGATTGGGGTGAAAAACTGTTTTTT. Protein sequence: CASSSGDWGEKLFF.

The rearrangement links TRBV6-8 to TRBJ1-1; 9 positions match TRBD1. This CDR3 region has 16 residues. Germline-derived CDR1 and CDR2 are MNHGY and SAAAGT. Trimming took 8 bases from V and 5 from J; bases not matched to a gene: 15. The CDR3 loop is CASPEIDRGFYTEAFF. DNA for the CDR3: TGTGCCAGCCCAGAGATTGACAGGGGGTTCTATACTGAAGCTTTCTTT.

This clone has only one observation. For the CDR3, the DNA is TGCGCCAGCAGCTTGGCCGGTTTAGTAATCCGGGATGAGCAGTTCTTC. This gives the protein CASSLAGLVIRDEQFF. The V call is TRBV5-1, the J call TRBJ2-1; D is ambiguous. V was pared by 0 bases and J by 8 bases, with 18 bases between. CDR3 length equals 16 residues. The germline CDR1 and CDR2 sequences are SGHRS and YFSETQ.

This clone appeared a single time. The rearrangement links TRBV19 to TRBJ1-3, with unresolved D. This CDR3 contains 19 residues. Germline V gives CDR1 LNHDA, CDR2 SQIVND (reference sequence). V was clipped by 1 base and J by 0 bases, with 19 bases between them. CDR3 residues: CASSIAPYWSYVSGNTIYF. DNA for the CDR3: TGTGCCAGTAGTATAGCCCCCTATTGGTCTTATGTCTCTGGAAACACCATATATTTT. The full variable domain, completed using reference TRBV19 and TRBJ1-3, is DGGITQSPKYLFRKEGQNVTLSCEQNLNHDAMYWYRQDPGQGLRLIYYSQIVNDFQKGDIAEGYSVSREKKESFPLTVTSAQKNPTAFYLCASSIAPYWSYVSGNTIYFGEGSWLTVV.

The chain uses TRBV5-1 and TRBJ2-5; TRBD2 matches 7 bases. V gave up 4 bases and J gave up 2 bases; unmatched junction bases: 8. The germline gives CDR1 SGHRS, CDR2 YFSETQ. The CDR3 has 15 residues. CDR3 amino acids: CASSRKTSAQETQYF. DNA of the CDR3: TGCGCCAGCAGCCGGAAAACTAGCGCTCAAGAGACCCAGTACTTC.

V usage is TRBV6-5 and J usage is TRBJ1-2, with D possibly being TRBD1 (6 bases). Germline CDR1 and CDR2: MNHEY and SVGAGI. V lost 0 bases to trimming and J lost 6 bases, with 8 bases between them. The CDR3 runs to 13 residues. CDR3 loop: CASSYSPGDGYTF. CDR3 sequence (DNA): TGTGCCAGCAGTTACTCACCAGGGGATGGCTACACCTTC.

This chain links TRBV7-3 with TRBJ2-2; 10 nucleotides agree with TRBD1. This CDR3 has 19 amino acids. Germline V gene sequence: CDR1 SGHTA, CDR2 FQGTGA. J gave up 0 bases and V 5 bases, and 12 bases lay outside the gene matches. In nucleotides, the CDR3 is TGTGCCAGCAGCCCCCGGGACAGGGGCCAATTCGCGAACACCGGGGAGCTGTTTTTT. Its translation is CASSPRDRGQFANTGELFF.

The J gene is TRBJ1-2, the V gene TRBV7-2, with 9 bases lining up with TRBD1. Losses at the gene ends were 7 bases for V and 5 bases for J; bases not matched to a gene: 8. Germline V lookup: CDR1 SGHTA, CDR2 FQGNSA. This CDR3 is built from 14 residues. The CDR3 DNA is TGTGCCAGCACCCTCGGGACAGGGTTGTATGGCTACACCTTC. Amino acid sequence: CASTLGTGLYGYTF.

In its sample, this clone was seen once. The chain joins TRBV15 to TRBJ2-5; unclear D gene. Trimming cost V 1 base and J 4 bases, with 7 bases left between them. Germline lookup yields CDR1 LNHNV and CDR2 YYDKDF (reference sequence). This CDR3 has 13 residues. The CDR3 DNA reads TGTGCCACCAGCAGAGGCGCGGCAGAGACCCAGTACTTC. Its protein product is CATSRGAAETQYF.

The CDR3 region has the DNA TGTGCCAGCAGCTTCGACGGGAAAGGGGACAATGAGCAGTTCTTC. Residues: CASSFDGKGDNEQFF. V usage is TRBV7-2 and J usage is TRBJ2-1; tentatively, D is TRBD1 or TRBD2 (5 bases each). Germline V lookup: CDR1 SGHTA, CDR2 FQGNSA. This CDR3 is built from 15 residues. V was trimmed by 3 bases and J by 5 bases, leaving 14 bases between them.

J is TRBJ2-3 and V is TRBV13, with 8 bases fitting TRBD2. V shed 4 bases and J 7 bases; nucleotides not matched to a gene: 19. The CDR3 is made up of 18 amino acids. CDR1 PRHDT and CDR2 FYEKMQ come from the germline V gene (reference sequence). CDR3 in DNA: TGTGCCAGCAGCTCCTTTAAGGAATGGGGCGGGAGGCTTAATACGCAGTATTTT. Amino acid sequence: CASSSFKEWGGRLNTQYF.

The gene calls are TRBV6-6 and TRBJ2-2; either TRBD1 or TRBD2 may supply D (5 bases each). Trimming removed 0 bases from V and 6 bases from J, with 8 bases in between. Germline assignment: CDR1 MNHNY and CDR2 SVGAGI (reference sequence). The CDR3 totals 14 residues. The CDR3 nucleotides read TGTGCCAGCAGTTACTCGAGAGGGGCCGGGGAGCTGTTTTTT. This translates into CASSYSRGAGELFF.

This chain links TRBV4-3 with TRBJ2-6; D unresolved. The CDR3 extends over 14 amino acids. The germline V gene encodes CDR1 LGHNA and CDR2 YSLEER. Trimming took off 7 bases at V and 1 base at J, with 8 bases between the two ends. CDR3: CASNSLSGANVLTF. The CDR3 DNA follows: TGCGCCAGCAACAGCCTGTCTGGGGCCAACGTCCTGACTTTC.

CDR3 sequence (DNA): TGTGCCATCAGTGAGTCGACTGGTGGGACTTCCAGTGAGCAGTTCTTC. This translates into CAISESTGGTSSEQFF. The V gene is TRBV10-3, the J gene TRBJ2-1, with D possibly matching TRBD2 (6 bases). V was pared by 0 bases and J by 9 bases, with 18 bases between. The germline V gene has CDR1 ENHRY and CDR2 SYGVKD. The CDR3 sequence is 16 residues long.

The CDR3 loop is CASSYLGQGSNYGYTF. CDR3 in DNA: TGTGCCAGCAGTTACTTGGGACAGGGGTCTAACTATGGCTACACCTTC. The V and J genes are TRBV6-5 and TRBJ1-2; 10 nucleotides match TRBD1. The CDR3 consists of 16 residues. J lost 0 bases, V lost 1 base, and 2 bases had no gene match. CDR1 is MNHEY, CDR2 SVGAGI, per germline.

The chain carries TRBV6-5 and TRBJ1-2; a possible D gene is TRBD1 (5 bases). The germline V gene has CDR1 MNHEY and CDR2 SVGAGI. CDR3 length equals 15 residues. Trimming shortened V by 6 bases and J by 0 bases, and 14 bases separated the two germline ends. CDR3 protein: CASRAYGRANYGYTF. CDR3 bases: TGTGCCAGCAGAGCCTATGGCAGGGCTAACTATGGCTACACCTTC.

The CDR3 DNA reads as TGCGCCAGCAGCTCCCTAGCGGGAGTCGTTGAGCAGTTCTTC. It yields the protein CASSSLAGVVEQFF. This chain connects TRBV5-1 to TRBJ2-1; 10 bases match TRBD2. Per the germline V gene, CDR1 is SGHRS and CDR2 is YFSETQ. This CDR3 region has 14 residues. V lost 3 bases, J lost 9 bases, and 6 bases stayed unmatched.

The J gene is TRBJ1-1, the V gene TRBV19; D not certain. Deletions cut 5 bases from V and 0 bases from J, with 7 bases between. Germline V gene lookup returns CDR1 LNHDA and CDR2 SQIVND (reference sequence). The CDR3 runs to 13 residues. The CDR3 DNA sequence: TGTGCCAGTAGTCGGGGATTGAACACTGAAGCTTTCTTT. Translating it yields CASSRGLNTEAFF. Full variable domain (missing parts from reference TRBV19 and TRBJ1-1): DGGITQSPKYLFRKEGQNVTLSCEQNLNHDAMYWYRQDPGQGLRLIYYSQIVNDFQKGDIAEGYSVSREKKESFPLTVTSAQKNPTAFYLCASSRGLNTEAFFGQGTRLTVV.

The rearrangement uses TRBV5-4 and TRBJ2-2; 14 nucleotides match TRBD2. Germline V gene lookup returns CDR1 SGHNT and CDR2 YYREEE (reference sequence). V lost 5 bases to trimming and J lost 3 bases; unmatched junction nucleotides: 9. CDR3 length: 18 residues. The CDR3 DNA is TGTGCCAGCAGTTCCGGGACTAGCGGGAGCCCTGACACCGGGGAGCTGTTTTTT. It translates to CASSSGTSGSPDTGELFF.